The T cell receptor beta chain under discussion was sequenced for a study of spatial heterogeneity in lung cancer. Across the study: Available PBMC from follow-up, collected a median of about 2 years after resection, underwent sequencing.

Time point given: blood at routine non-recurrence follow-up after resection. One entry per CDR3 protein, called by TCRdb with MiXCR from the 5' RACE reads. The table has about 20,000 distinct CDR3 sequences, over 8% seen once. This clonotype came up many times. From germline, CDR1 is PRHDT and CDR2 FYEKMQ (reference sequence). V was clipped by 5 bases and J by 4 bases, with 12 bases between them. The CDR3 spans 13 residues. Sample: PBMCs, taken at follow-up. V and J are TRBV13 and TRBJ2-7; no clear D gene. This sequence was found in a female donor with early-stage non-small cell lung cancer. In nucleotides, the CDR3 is TGTGCCAGCAGCCCTCCGTTTGTTTACGAGCAGTACTTC. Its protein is CASSPPFVYEQYF.